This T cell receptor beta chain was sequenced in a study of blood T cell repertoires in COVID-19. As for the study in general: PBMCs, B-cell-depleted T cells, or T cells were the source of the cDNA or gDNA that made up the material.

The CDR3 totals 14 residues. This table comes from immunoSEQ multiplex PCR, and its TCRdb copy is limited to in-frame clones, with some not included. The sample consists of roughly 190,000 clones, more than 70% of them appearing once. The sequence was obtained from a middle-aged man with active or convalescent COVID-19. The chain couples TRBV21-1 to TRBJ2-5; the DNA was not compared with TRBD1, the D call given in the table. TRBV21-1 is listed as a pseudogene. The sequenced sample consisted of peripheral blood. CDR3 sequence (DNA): TGTGCCAGCAGCAAAGGACAGGGACAAGAGACCCAGTACTTC. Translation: CASSKGQGQETQYF.